This is a list of T cell receptor beta chains from one sample in a study of early T cells in non-severe SARS-CoV-2 infection. Each CDR3 protein is one row after TCRdb ran MiXCR on the 5' RACE reads. This sample has about 33,000 distinct CDR3 sequences, with about 4.5% found just once. The material sequenced was whole blood. These receptors were obtained from an adult who was a healthcare worker with PCR-confirmed SARS-CoV-2 infection or an uninfected control (not recorded which). Both conserved end residues are part of each CDR3. Each record gives: J gene, D gene, V gene, clone size, CDR3 DNA, CDR3 protein. A D gene is named only where the DNA matches it firmly. The size entry is marked missing in some rows and otherwise reads once, few, many or a size class.

J: TRBJ2-3
D: TRBD1
V: TRBV28
size: .
DNA: TGTGCCGGCAGCTTTGCCCCTGGACAGGACATTGATACGCAGTATTTT
CDR3: CAGSFAPGQDIDTQYF

J: TRBJ2-1
D: TRBD1
V: TRBV20-1
size: many
DNA: TGCAGTGCCGTCATACAGGGGCCGAGTAAAGGGTCCTACAATGAGCAGTTCTTC
CDR3: CSAVIQGPSKGSYNEQFF

J: TRBJ2-7
D: TRBD2
V: TRBV12-3/TRBV12-4
size: many
DNA: TGTGCCAGCAGTTCCCGACTAGCGGGGGAGCAGTACTTC
CDR3: CASSSRLAGEQYF

J: TRBJ2-1
D: TRBD2
V: TRBV7-3
size: .
DNA: TGTGCCAGCAGGCAGACTAGCGGGCTTTACAATGAGCAGTTCTTC
CDR3: CASRQTSGLYNEQFF

J: TRBJ1-6
D: TRBD1
V: TRBV6-5
size: .
DNA: TGTGCCAGCAGACCTCCTGGACAGGTTAATTCACCCCTCCACTTT
CDR3: CASRPPGQVNSPLHF

J: TRBJ2-6
D: TRBD1
V: TRBV19
size: many
DNA: TGTGCCAGCAACAGGGGCACTGGGGCCAACGTCCTGACTTTC
CDR3: CASNRGTGANVLTF

J: TRBJ2-1
D: .
V: TRBV7-2
size: many
DNA: TGTGCCAGCAGCCGACAGTGGAGGGGGGATGAGCAGTTCTTC
CDR3: CASSRQWRGDEQFF

J: TRBJ2-3
D: TRBD1
V: TRBV5-1
size: many
DNA: TGCGCCAGCAGCCCGGACAGGGCAACAGATACGCAGTATTTT
CDR3: CASSPDRATDTQYF

J: TRBJ1-6
D: .
V: TRBV25-1
size: .
DNA: TGTGCCAGCAGTGAATATAAGGGGGACGCACCCCTCCACTTT
CDR3: CASSEYKGDAPLHF

J: TRBJ2-7
D: .
V: TRBV29-1
size: many
DNA: TGCAGCGTTGGGGCCGTTTATGAGCAGTACTTC
CDR3: CSVGAVYEQYF

J: TRBJ2-3
D: .
V: TRBV2
size: many
DNA: TGTGCCAGCAGTGAACCATTCACAGATACGCAGTATTTT
CDR3: CASSEPFTDTQYF

J: TRBJ2-5
D: TRBD1
V: TRBV2
size: .
DNA: TGTGCCAGTAAGGGACAGGGGGTTTGGCAAGAGACCCAGTACTTC
CDR3: CASKGQGVWQETQYF

J: TRBJ2-2
D: .
V: TRBV20-1
size: few
DNA: TGCAGTGCTAGAGATACACTGTTGGCAGGGACCGGGGAGCTGTTTTTT
CDR3: CSARDTLLAGTGELFF